The 18 T cell receptor beta chains presented below share a single source sample, sequenced in a study of tumor and adjacent non-tumor tissue in lung cancer. A modified ARM-PCR protocol with three rounds of nested PCR amplified TCRbeta. Using its own MiXCR run on the multiplex PCR reads, TCRdb lists one record per CDR3 protein. The table records 60,000 to 100,000 distinct CDR3 sequences, approximately 82% of them present only once. The template was RNA from unsorted bulk tissue. The normal lung tissue was taken more than 3 cm from the tumor edge. Sequencing was done on a sample of distant non-tumor lung tissue. Receptors were obtained from a man in his 70s with non-small cell lung cancer.

Concerning this clonotype: One end of the junction varies from germline; a read error may be responsible. The CDR3 here is CSVRERLAGTYEPYF. Here the CDR3 DNA reads TGCAGTGTTAGAGAAAGACTAGCGGGGACCTATGAGCCGTACTTC. The chain joins TRBV20-1 to TRBJ2-7; 11 nucleotides line up with TRBD2. In germline, CDR1 is DFQATT, CDR2 SNEGSKA (reference sequence). The CDR3 length is 15 residues.

As regards this clonotype: An end of the junction differs from the germline gene, which may be a read error. The chain carries TRBV10-2 and TRBJ2-5, with TRBD2 as a possible D gene (6 bases). This CDR3 region has 14 residues. From germline, CDR1 is WSHSY and CDR2 SAAADI. The CDR3 sequence is CTSWTGLIQETQYF. CDR3 nucleotide sequence: TGCACCAGCTGGACGGGACTGATCCAAGAGACCCAGTACTTC.

A note on this clonotype: One end of the junction varies from germline; a read error may be responsible. The genes are TRBV11-2 and TRBJ2-2; 7 bases align to TRBD1. The CDR3 totals 16 residues. CDR1 is SGHAT, CDR2 FQNNGV, per germline. The CDR3 spells CTYSLVGTGVAGVLFF. CDR3 DNA: TGTACCTACAGCTTAGTGGGCACAGGGGTTGCCGGGGTGCTGTTTTTT.

This clonotype was seen just once. The final CDR3 position lacks the conserved phenylalanine or tryptophan, pointing to a likely read error. The CDR3 protein is CASSLGGSGNQPQHS. The CDR3 nucleotides are TGTGCCAGCAGTTTAGGGGGCAGTGGCAATCAGCCCCAGCATTCT. V gene TRBV12-3 or TRBV12-4 combines with J gene TRBJ1-5; perhaps TRBD1 as D (5 bases). The CDR3 contains 15 residues. Trimming took 1 base from V and 2 from J, leaving 9 bases between them.

Concerning this clonotype: As the CDR3 is not closed by the conserved phenylalanine or tryptophan, this likely results from a read error. The rearrangement uses TRBV14 and TRBJ2-7; no firm D call. The V gene's germline CDR1 is SGHDN and CDR2 FVKESK. The CDR3 is 13 amino acids. The CDR3 DNA sequence: TGTGCCAGCAGTCACAGTGAAAAGTACGAACAGTACTTA. Its protein product is CASSHSEKYEQYL.

Only a few counts were recorded for this clonotype. The gene calls are TRBV28 and TRBJ2-6, with a possible D match to TRBD1 (6 bases). CDR3 size: 16 residues. V was clipped by 4 bases and J by 9 bases, with 19 bases between them. Germline loops: CDR1 MDHEN, CDR2 SYDVKM. CDR3 in amino acids: CASSSLRGSWVNVLTF. CDR3 coding DNA: TGTGCCAGCAGTTCTCTCAGGGGCTCTTGGGTCAACGTCCTGACTTTC.

With respect to this clonotype: An end of the junction does not agree with germline; a read error may underlie this. The V call is TRBV5-6, the J call TRBJ2-7; D perhaps matches TRBD2 (5 bases). The CDR3 contains 15 residues. Germline loops: CDR1 SGHDT, CDR2 YYEEEE. The CDR3 DNA sequence: TGTGCCAACAGCTTGGGATTTCGGGGATTATACGAGCAGTACTTC. Protein product: CANSLGFRGLYEQYF.

This chain's CDR3 is CASSHYLKQGSGFCYTF. CDR3 coding DNA: TGTGCCAGCAGCCACTACCTAAAACAGGGGAGTGGGTTTTGCTACACCTTC. The chain recombines TRBV5-5 with TRBJ1-2; TRBD1 matches at 7 bases. This CDR3 is 17 amino acids long. Germline V CDR1 and CDR2: SGHKS, YYEKEE (reference sequence). V trimming: 4 bases; J trimming: 9 bases; junction bases outside the gene matches: 21.

The chain has TRBV28 and TRBJ1-6; no clear D gene. From germline, CDR1 is MDHEN and CDR2 SYDVKM. This CDR3 is 16 amino acids long. Trimming removed 6 bases at V and 10 bases at J, with 22 bases between. The CDR3 region is CASRLRANMGGSPLHF. The DNA of the CDR3 is TGTGCCAGCAGGTTACGGGCAAATATGGGCGGATCACCCCTCCACTTT.

This clonotype has more than one count but fewer than ten. This may stem from a read error, because a much larger clone lies one nucleotide away. This rearrangement joins TRBV10-2 to TRBJ2-1; tentative D call: TRBD2 (6 bases). CDR1 and CDR2 from the germline V gene are WSHSY and SAAADI. The CDR3 loop spans 13 amino acids. The ends were cut back, 9 bases at V and 3 bases at J, with 12 bases in the middle. The CDR3 protein is CARSLTSYNEQFF. For the CDR3, the DNA is TGCGCCAGGAGTCTGACTAGCTACAATGAGCAGTTCTTC.

This clonotype was seen a handful of times. A much larger clone sits a single nucleotide away, making a read error possible. The rearrangement links TRBV6-5 to TRBJ1-3; TRBD1 might be the D (5 bases). Per germline, CDR1 MNHEY and CDR2 SVGAGI. CDR3 length equals 14 residues. V was clipped by 7 bases and J by 0 bases, with 10 bases between them. CDR3 in DNA: TGTGCCAGCATCCAGGGATCCTCTGGAAACACCATATATTTT. It codes for CASIQGSSGNTIYF.

As concerns this clonotype: Likely a read error: the CDR3 ends without its conserved phenylalanine or tryptophan. This chain connects TRBV6-6 to TRBJ2-1; 8 nucleotides line up with TRBD2. Germline assignment: CDR1 MNHNY and CDR2 SVGAGI (reference sequence). V trimming: 7 bases; J trimming: 7 bases; junction bases outside the gene matches: 12. The CDR3 sequence is 15 residues long. Here the CDR3 DNA reads TGTGCCAGCATTATGACTAGCGACCCTTATAATGAGCAGTTCTTA. Its protein is CASIMTSDPYNEQFL.

Turning to this clonotype: A read error is likely, as this CDR3 ends without the conserved phenylalanine or tryptophan. The gene calls are TRBV6-1 and TRBJ2-5; TRBD2 is a possible D gene (6 bases). Germline V gene sequence: CDR1 MNHNS, CDR2 SASEGT. The CDR3 runs to 15 residues. Trimming shortened V by 5 bases and J by 4 bases, and 17 bases separated the two germline ends. DNA of the CDR3: TGTGCCAGCAGTTTCCAAACTAGGGGAGGAGAGACCCAGTACTTA. The encoded protein is CASSFQTRGGETQYL.

Worth noting for this clonotype: This CDR3 fails to terminate in the conserved phenylalanine or tryptophan, so it likely reflects a read error. The V call is TRBV6-2 or TRBV6-3, the J call TRBJ2-1; D unresolved. The germline V gene has CDR1 MNHEY and CDR2 SVGEGT. The CDR3 is made up of 14 amino acids. CDR3 amino acids: CASSYGQEYNVQFL. CDR3 coding DNA: TGTGCCAGCAGTTACGGTCAGGAGTACAATGTGCAGTTCTTA.

Many counts were recorded for this clonotype. This chain links TRBV20-1 with TRBJ1-4, with D hard to call. CDR3 length: 16 residues. From germline, CDR1 is DFQATT and CDR2 SNEGSKA (reference sequence). Trimming took 0 bases from V and 0 from J, leaving 11 bases between them. The CDR3 DNA sequence: TGCAGTGCTAGAGATACCCAGTCCGCAACTAATGAAAAACTGTTTTTT. Its protein is CSARDTQSATNEKLFF.

The chain has TRBV10-3 and TRBJ2-1; 9 bases are shared with TRBD1. With V trimmed by 5 bases and J by 8 bases, 7 bases remained unmatched. This CDR3 contains 14 residues. The germline V gene has CDR1 ENHRY and CDR2 SYGVKD. Written as DNA, the CDR3 is TGTGCCATCAGTATGGGACAGGGAGTACATGAGCAGTTCTTC. It is translated as CAISMGQGVHEQFF.

This chain connects TRBV4-1 to TRBJ2-7, with 12 bases aligning to TRBD2. Germline V CDR1 and CDR2: MGHRA, YSYEKL. The CDR3 has 16 amino acids. The V and J ends lost 3 bases and 5 bases, in that order; junction bases with no gene match: 8. CDR3 loop: CASSQTLAGGGDEQYF. The DNA of the CDR3 is TGCGCCAGCAGCCAGACACTAGCGGGAGGAGGGGACGAGCAGTACTTC.

The chain is built from TRBV11-3 and TRBJ2-1; D is possibly TRBD1 (5 bases). Germline CDR1 is SGHNT and CDR2 is YENEEA. This CDR3 has 17 residues. V lost 8 bases to trimming and J lost 0 bases, with 20 bases between them. In nucleotides, the CDR3 is TGTGCCAGCGTTTTGGGCTCCAGGGCCGCCTCCTACAATGAGCAGTTCTTC. As protein: CASVLGSRAASYNEQFF. Complete variable domain (other parts from reference TRBV11-3 and TRBJ2-1): EAGVVQSPRYKIIEKKQPVAFWCNPISGHNTLYWYLQNLGQGPELLIRYENEEAVDDSQLPKDRFSAERLKGVDSTLKIQPAELGDSAVYLCASVLGSRAASYNEQFFGPGTRLTVL.